The 10 T cell receptor beta chains below come from one sample, sequenced in a study of cytomegalovirus exposure and HLA in healthy donors. With 60 Vbeta and 13 Jbeta primers, the PCR was carried out. Some clones are missing from TCRdb's copy, which holds only in-frame ones; the method was immunoSEQ multiplex PCR. The top ten hold about 16% of the sample, which has about 76,000 clones, roughly 73% seen once. Sequences were obtained from PBMCs. These receptor sequences come from a woman between 35 and 50 years old in good health and CMV-seropositive.

V gene TRBV29-1 combines with J gene TRBJ2-7, with 10 bases fitting TRBD1. This CDR3 region has 13 residues. CDR1 and CDR2 from the germline V gene are SQVTM and ANQGSEA. V lost 6 bases, J lost 4 bases, and 6 bases stayed unmatched. The CDR3 here is CSVARDRGYEQYF. DNA of the CDR3: TGCAGCGTAGCTAGGGACAGGGGATACGAGCAGTACTTC.

The chain is built from TRBV6-1 and TRBJ2-2, with a weak D call TRBD2 (6 bases). V dropped 1 base and J dropped 3 bases, with 18 bases sitting between them. This CDR3 is 18 amino acids long. The germline V gene encodes CDR1 MNHNS and CDR2 SASEGT. CDR3 protein: CASSEVGWSTRHTGELFF. CDR3 sequence (DNA): TGTGCCAGCAGTGAAGTGGGGTGGTCGACTAGACACACCGGGGAGCTGTTTTTT.

This clone appeared a single time. The CDR3 DNA reads TGTGCCAGCAGCTTAGTACTAGACGTATACAATGAGCAGTTCTTC. This translates into CASSLVLDVYNEQFF. V usage is TRBV7-9 and J usage is TRBJ2-1; perhaps TRBD2 as D (5 bases). V lost 1 base and J lost 4, with 11 bases in between. Germline CDR1 is SEHNR and CDR2 is FQNEAQ (reference sequence). This CDR3 is 15 amino acids long.

V gene TRBV9 combines with J gene TRBJ2-2, with 7 bases matching TRBD2. This CDR3 is built from 12 residues. Trimming cost V 9 bases and J 6 bases; bases outside gene matches: 5. Germline V gene sequence: CDR1 SGDLS, CDR2 YYNGEE. CDR3 protein: CATGLGAGELFF. The DNA for the CDR3 is TGTGCCACCGGACTAGGGGCCGGGGAGCTGTTTTTT.

The chain employs TRBV9 and TRBJ1-3, with D possibly TRBD1 on 5 matching bases. The CDR3 is 13 amino acids. CDR1 and CDR2 (germline): SGDLS, YYNGEE. V lost 4 bases, J lost 4 bases, and 9 bases lay in between. In DNA form, the CDR3 reads TGTGCCAGCAGCCTCGACAGCGGAAACACCATATATTTT. This translates into CASSLDSGNTIYF.

The chain uses TRBV5-7 and TRBJ1-2; 9 bases fit TRBD1. TRBV5-7 is known as an ORF, though its function is uncertain. The CDR3 totals 16 residues. V lost 2 bases, J lost 3 bases, and 8 bases stayed unmatched. CDR3 coding DNA: TGTGCCAGCAGCTTTCGGGACAGGGATCGGGACTATGGCTACACCTTC. Translating it yields CASSFRDRDRDYGYTF.

The rearrangement links TRBV2 to TRBJ1-1; possibly TRBD1 for D (6 bases). This CDR3 is built from 15 residues. Germline V gene sequence: CDR1 SNHLY, CDR2 FYNNEI. V dropped 7 bases and J dropped 4 bases, with 19 bases sitting between them. The CDR3, as DNA: TGTGCCAGCAAGGTGGAAGGGGGTAGAGCCACTGAAGCTTTCTTT. It is translated as CASKVEGGRATEAFF.

The CDR3: CASSFPGQGVFGGEQYF. The DNA of the CDR3 is TGTGCCAGCAGCTTCCCGGGACAGGGGGTTTTCGGAGGAGAGCAGTACTTC. This chain joins TRBV5-4 and TRBJ2-7, with 11 bases fitting TRBD1. In germline, CDR1 is SGHNT, CDR2 YYREEE (reference sequence). This CDR3 comprises 17 residues. The ends lost 2 bases at V and 7 bases at J; junction bases unmatched: 14. Complete variable domain (other parts from reference TRBV5-4 and TRBJ2-7): ETGVTQSPTHLIKTRGQQVTLRCSSQSGHNTVSWYQQALGQGPQFIFQYYREEENGRGNFPPRFSGLQFPNYSSELNVNALELDDSALYLCASSFPGQGVFGGEQYFGPGTRLTVT.

The CDR3 coding sequence is TGTGCCAGCATGGGCCCCCGGGCCAGGGCTATCAATAATTCACCCCTCCACTTT. This translates into CASMGPRARAINNSPLHF. The chain couples TRBV2 to TRBJ1-6; D is perhaps TRBD1 (5 bases). The CDR3 extends over 18 amino acids. The V gene lost 7 bases and the J gene lost 5 bases, with 24 bases spanning the gap. Germline V gene data show CDR1 as SNHLY and CDR2 as FYNNEI.

The chain combines TRBV30 with TRBJ2-6; possibly TRBD2 for D (5 bases). The CDR3 sequence is 14 residues long. The V gene lost 7 bases and the J gene lost 4 bases, with 14 bases spanning the gap. CDR1 is GTSNPN and CDR2 is SVGIG in the germline V gene (reference sequence). CDR3 DNA sequence: TGTGCCTCCCTCAATAGGGAGGGGGCCAACGTCCTGACTTTC. It codes for CASLNREGANVLTF. Full variable domain (rest looked up from reference TRBV30 and TRBJ2-6): SQTIHQWPATLVQPVGSPLSLECTVEGTSNPNLYWYRQAAGRGLQLLFYSVGIGQISSEVPQNLSASRPQDRQFILSSKKLLLSDSGFYLCASLNREGANVLTFGAGSRLTVL.